The clone carrying this T cell receptor (beta chain) was observed a few times. The record originates from a study of blood T cell repertoires in COVID-19. Overall study context: COVID-19 samples, acute and convalescent, were from the United States, Italy and Spain.

CDR1 and CDR2 (germline): SNHLY, FYNNEI. The CDR3 totals 16 residues. V was trimmed by 6 bases and J by 2 bases, leaving 18 bases between them. Under the authors' procedure: For nucleated cells, counts were estimated from reference gene primer amplification. Sequenced by immunoSEQ multiplex PCR; TCRdb stores in-frame clones only, minus some. From that table come the V and J calls and clone size; the DNA was used to work out D and trimming. The sample holds approximately 150,000 clones, about 84% seen once. This chain connects TRBV2 to TRBJ2-3; D is possibly TRBD2 (5 bases). The specimen was PBMCs or T cells enriched from blood (not recorded which). The sequence derives from a man between 40 and 49 years old who had recovered from COVID-19. In DNA form, the CDR3 reads TGTGCCAGCAGCCCCACTGGCGGAGGTGTCACAGATACGCAGTATTTT. Translating gives CASSPTGGGVTDTQYF. Full variable domain (remainder filled in from reference TRBV2 and TRBJ2-3): EPEVTQTPSHQVTQMGQEVILRCVPISNHLYFYWYRQILGQKVEFLVSFYNNEISEKSEIFDDQFSVERPDGSNFTLKIRSTKLEDSAMYFCASSPTGGGVTDTQYFGPGTRLTVL.